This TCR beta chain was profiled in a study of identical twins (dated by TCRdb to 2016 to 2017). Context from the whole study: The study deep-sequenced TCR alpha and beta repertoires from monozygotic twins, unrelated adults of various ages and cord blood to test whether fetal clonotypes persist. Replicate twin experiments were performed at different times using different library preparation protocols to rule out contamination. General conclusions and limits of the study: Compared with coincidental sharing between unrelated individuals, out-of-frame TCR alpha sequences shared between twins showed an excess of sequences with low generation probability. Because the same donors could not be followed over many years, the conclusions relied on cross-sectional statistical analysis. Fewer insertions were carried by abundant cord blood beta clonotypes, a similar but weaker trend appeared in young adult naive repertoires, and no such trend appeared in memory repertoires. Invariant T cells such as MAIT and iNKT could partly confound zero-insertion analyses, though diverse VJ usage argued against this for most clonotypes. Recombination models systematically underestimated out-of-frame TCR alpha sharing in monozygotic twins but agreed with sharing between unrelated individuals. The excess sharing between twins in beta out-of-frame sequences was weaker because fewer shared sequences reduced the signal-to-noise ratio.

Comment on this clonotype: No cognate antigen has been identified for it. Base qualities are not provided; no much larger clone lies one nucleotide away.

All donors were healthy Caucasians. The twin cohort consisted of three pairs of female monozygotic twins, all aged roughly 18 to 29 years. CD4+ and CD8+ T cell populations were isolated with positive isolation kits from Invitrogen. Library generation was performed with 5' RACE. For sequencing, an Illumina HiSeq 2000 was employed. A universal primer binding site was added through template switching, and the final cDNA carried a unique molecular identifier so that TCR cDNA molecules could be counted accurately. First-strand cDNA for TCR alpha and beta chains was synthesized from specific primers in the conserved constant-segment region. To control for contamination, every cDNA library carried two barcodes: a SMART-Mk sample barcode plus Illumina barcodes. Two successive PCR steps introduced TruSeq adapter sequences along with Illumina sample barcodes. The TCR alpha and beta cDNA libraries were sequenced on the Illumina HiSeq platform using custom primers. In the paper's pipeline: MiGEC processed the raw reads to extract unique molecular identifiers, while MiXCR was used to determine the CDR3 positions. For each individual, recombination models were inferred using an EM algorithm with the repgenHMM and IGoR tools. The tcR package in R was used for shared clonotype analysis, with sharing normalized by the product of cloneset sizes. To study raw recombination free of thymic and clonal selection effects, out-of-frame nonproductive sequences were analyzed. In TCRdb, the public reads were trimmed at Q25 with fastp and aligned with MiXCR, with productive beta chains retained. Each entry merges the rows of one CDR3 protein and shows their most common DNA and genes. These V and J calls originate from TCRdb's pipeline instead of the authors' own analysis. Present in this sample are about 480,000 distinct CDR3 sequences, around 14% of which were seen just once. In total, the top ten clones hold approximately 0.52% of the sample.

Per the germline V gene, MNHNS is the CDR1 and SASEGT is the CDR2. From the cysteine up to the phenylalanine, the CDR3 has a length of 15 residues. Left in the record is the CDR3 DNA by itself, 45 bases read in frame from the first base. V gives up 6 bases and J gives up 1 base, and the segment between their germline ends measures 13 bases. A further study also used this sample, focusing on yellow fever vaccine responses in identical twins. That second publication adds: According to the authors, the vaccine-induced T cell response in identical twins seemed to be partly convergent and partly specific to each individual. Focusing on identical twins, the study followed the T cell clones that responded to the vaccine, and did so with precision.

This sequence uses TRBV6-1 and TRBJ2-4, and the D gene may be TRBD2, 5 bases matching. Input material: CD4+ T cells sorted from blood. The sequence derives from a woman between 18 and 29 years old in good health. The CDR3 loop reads CASSPGEFAKNIQYF. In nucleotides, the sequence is TGTGCCAGCAGCCCCGGGGAATTTGCCAAAAACATTCAGTACTTC.